This is a list of T cell receptor beta chains from one sample in a study of response to subunit inactivated influenza vaccine. One entry per CDR3 protein, called by TCRdb with MiXCR from the RT-PCR reads. The sample has hundreds of thousands of distinct CDR3 sequences, less than 8% seen once; the top ten hold approximately 12%. Sequenced material: PBMCs from blood, taken less than 30 months after vaccination. Receptors originate from a man in his fifties or sixties who received an inactivated influenza vaccine. Both conserved end residues are part of each CDR3. The D gene is left open where the match is weak. Some rows mark clone size as missing; the rest say once, few, many or name a class of expanded clone.

TRBJ2-3	TRBD2	few	TRBV24-1	CATLGLDAGGTDTQYF	TGTGCCACACTAGGCCTGGATGCGGGGGGCACAGATACGCAGTATTTT
TRBJ1-3	.	few	TRBV2	CASSEGGGRSGNTIYF	TGTGCCAGCAGTGAAGGCGGCGGACGCTCTGGAAACACCATATATTTT
TRBJ1-5	TRBD1	few	TRBV28	CASNPTGAGQPQHF	TGTGCCAGCAACCCGACAGGGGCAGGTCAGCCCCAGCATTTT
TRBJ2-4	TRBD2	many	TRBV10-3	CAISGTSGDQNIQYF	TGTGCCATCAGTGGGACTAGCGGAGACCAAAACATTCAGTACTTC
TRBJ2-7	.	many	TRBV20-1	CSVPTASYEQYF	TGCAGTGTTCCGACAGCCTCCTACGAGCAGTACTTC
TRBJ2-3	.	many	TRBV6-6	CASTQGTDTQYF	TGTGCCAGCACCCAGGGGACAGATACGCAGTATTTT
TRBJ2-1	TRBD2	.	TRBV20-1	CSARGGGAGNEQFF	TGCAGTGCTAGAGGCGGGGGGGCCGGTAATGAGCAGTTCTTC
TRBJ2-2	TRBD1	many	TRBV12-3/TRBV12-4	CASSWTGRTGELFF	TGTGCCAGCAGTTGGACAGGGAGAACCGGGGAGCTGTTTTTT
TRBJ2-1	.	.	TRBV15	CATSRDPLQGLAEQFF	TGTGCCACCAGCAGAGATCCCCTGCAGGGCCTCGCTGAGCAGTTCTTC
TRBJ1-2	TRBD1	.	TRBV12-3/TRBV12-4	CASIRQGSGYTF	TGTGCCAGCATCAGACAGGGATCTGGCTACACCTTC
TRBJ1-2	TRBD1	many	TRBV12-3/TRBV12-4	CASSAQGQGLYGYTF	TGTGCCAGCAGTGCGCAAGGACAGGGTCTATATGGCTACACCTTC
TRBJ1-1	.	few	TRBV9	CASSVNSGGTLNTEAFF	TGTGCCAGCAGCGTAAATTCTGGGGGGACTCTGAACACTGAAGCTTTCTTT
TRBJ2-1	TRBD2	.	TRBV6-2/TRBV6-3	CASILAGMNEQFF	TGTGCCAGCATTCTAGCGGGAATGAATGAGCAGTTCTTC
TRBJ2-3	.	few	TRBV4-3	CASSQAGIGKDTQYF	TGCGCCAGCAGCCAAGCGGGCATCGGGAAAGATACGCAGTATTTT
TRBJ2-7	TRBD1	.	TRBV20-1	CSARTGASYEQYF	TGCAGTGCTAGGACAGGGGCCTCCTACGAGCAGTACTTC
TRBJ2-7	TRBD1	.	TRBV29-1	CSVRGQTYEQYF	TGCAGCGTCCGGGGACAGACCTACGAGCAGTACTTC
TRBJ2-1	TRBD2	few	TRBV10-3	CATLTSGGARNEQFF	TGTGCCACTTTAACTAGCGGGGGGGCCAGGAATGAGCAGTTCTTC
TRBJ2-7	TRBD1	few	TRBV7-8	CASSTDRGRFYEQYF	TGTGCCAGCAGCACTGACAGGGGGCGCTTCTACGAGCAGTACTTC
TRBJ2-1	.	few	TRBV3-1	CASSQEWAVVRGQEQFF	TGTGCCAGCAGCCAAGAGTGGGCTGTTGTCAGAGGGCAGGAGCAGTTCTTC
TRBJ2-3	.	many	TRBV4-1	CASSPLVVNTDTQYF	TGCGCCAGCAGCCCCCTGGTAGTAAACACAGATACGCAGTATTTT
TRBJ1-5	TRBD1	.	TRBV7-8	CASSLFPRTGLNSNQPQHF	TGTGCCAGCAGCTTATTCCCTCGGACAGGACTAAATAGCAATCAGCCCCAGCATTTT
TRBJ2-7	.	few	TRBV11-2	CASSSWDVSYEQYF	TGTGCCAGCAGCTCCTGGGACGTTTCCTACGAGCAGTACTTC
TRBJ2-3	.	.	TRBV5-1	CASSPLGGASTDTQYF	TGCGCCAGCAGCCCTCTGGGGGGGGCCAGCACAGATACGCAGTATTTT
TRBJ2-2	TRBD2	many	TRBV20-1	CSARGLAGKNTGELFF	TGCAGTGCTAGAGGACTAGCGGGGAAGAACACCGGGGAGCTGTTTTTT
TRBJ1-6	.	many	TRBV12-3/TRBV12-4	CASSFLFNSPLHF	TGTGCCAGCAGTTTCCTTTTTAATTCACCCCTCCACTTT
TRBJ2-1	TRBD2	.	TRBV2	CASSVGSGGSNEQFF	TGTGCCAGCAGTGTGGGTTCGGGAGGGAGCAACGAGCAGTTCTTC
TRBJ2-1	TRBD1	few	TRBV28	CASRLDRGGLLGQFF	TGTGCCAGCAGACTTGACAGGGGAGGTCTACTAGGGCAGTTCTTC